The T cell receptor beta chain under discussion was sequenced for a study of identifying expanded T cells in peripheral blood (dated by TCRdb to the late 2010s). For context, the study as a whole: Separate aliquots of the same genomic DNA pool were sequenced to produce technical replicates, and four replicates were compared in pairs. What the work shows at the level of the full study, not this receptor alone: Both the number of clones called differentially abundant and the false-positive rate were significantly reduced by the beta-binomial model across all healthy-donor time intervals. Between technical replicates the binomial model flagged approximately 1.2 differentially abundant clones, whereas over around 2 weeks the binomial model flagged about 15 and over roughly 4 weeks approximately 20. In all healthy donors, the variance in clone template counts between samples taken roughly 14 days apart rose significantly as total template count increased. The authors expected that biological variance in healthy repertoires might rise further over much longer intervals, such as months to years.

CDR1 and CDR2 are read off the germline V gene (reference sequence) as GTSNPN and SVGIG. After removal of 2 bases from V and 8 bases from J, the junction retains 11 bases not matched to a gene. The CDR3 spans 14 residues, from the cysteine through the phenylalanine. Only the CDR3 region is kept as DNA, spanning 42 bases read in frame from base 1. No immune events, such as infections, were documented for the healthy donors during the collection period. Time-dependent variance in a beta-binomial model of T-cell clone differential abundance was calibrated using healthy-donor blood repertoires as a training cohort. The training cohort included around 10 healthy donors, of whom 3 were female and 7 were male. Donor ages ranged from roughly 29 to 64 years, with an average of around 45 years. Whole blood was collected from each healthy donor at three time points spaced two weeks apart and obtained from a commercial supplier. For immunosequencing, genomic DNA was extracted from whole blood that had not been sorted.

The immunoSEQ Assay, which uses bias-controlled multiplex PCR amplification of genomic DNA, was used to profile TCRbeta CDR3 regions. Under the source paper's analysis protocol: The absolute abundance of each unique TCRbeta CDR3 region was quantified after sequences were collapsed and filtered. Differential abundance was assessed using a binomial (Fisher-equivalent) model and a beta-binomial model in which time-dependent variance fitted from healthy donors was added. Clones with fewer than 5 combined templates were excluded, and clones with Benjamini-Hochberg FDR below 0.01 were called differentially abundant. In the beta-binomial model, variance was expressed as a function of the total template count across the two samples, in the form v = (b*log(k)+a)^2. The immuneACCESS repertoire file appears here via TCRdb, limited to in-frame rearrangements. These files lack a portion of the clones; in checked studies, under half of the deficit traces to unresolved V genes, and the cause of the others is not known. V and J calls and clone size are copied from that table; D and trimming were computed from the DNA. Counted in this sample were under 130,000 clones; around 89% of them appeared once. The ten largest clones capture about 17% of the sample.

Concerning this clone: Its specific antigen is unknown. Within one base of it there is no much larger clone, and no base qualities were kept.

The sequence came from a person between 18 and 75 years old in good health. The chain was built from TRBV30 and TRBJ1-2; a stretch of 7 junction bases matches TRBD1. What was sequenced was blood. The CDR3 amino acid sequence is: CAWSRQGPGWGYTF. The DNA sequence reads TGTGCCTGGAGTAGACAGGGTCCTGGCTGGGGCTACACCTTC.